These 22 T cell receptor beta chains originate from one sample sequenced in a study of STAT3 mutations in large granular lymphocyte leukemia. General study points: Every T-cell large granular lymphocyte leukemia patient had at least one immunodominant TCR beta clonotype.

The antigens of these receptors remain unknown. Profiling relied on immunoSEQ multiplex PCR, and the TCRdb table lists in-frame clones only, not all of them. The data contain more than 2,000 clones, roughly three fifths of them singletons. The sample taken for sequencing was peripheral blood mononuclear cells. These TCRs come from a man aged 55 to 70 with T-cell large granular lymphocyte leukemia. Some clones in this sample may be carry-over from other donors' samples.

This clone has just a few counts. This rearrangement joins TRBV29-1 to TRBJ2-7; D assignment may be TRBD1 or TRBD2 (5 bases each). Trimming shortened V by 4 bases and J by 5 bases, and 9 bases separated the two germline ends. The CDR3 extends over 11 amino acids. The germline V gene has CDR1 SQVTM and CDR2 ANQGSEA. This CDR3 is CSVGGTDEQYF. The CDR3 nucleotides read TGCAGCGTTGGGGGGACCGACGAGCAGTACTTC.

This clone was observed a few times. V gene TRBV21-1 combines with J gene TRBJ2-7; whether TRBD2, the table's D call, matches the DNA was not checked. TRBV21-1 is assigned pseudogene status. The CDR3 contains 12 residues. The CDR3 bases are TGTGCCAGCCGCGGGGAGTCATACGAGCAGTACGTC. Amino acids: CASRGESYEQYV.

V usage is TRBV5-4 and J usage is TRBJ2-3, with 10 bases matching TRBD2. V lost 5 bases, J lost 6 bases, and 12 bases stayed unmatched. This CDR3 spans 16 amino acids. Germline lookup yields CDR1 SGHNT and CDR2 YYREEE (reference sequence). The chain's CDR3 is CASRMSGRVSSDTQYF. The CDR3 DNA follows: TGTGCCAGCAGAATGAGCGGGAGGGTTTCTTCTGATACGCAGTATTTT.

The chain employs TRBV29-1 and TRBJ2-5; the D is unclear. The germline V gene encodes CDR1 SQVTM and CDR2 ANQGSEA. The CDR3 length is 12 residues. Trimming took off 4 bases at V and 4 bases at J, with 10 bases between the two ends. Here the CDR3 DNA reads TGCAGCGTTGGAAACGTCGTAGAGACCCAGTACTTC. Its translation: CSVGNVVETQYF.

V usage is TRBV30 and J usage is TRBJ1-6, with D possibly matching TRBD1 (6 bases). The CDR3 totals 13 residues. CDR1 and CDR2 from the germline V gene are GTSNPN and SVGIG (reference sequence). V lost 4 bases and J lost 10, with 14 bases in between. The CDR3 DNA is TGTGCCTGGACCGGGGGGCGACGGTCACCCCTCCACTTT. This codes for CAWTGGRRSPLHF.

This clone was counted once. The chain links TRBV5-1 to TRBJ1-2; 9 bases align to TRBD1. Trimming at V came to 9 bases and at J to 4 bases, leaving 10 bases not matched to a gene. Germline CDR1 is SGHRS and CDR2 is YFSETQ. This CDR3 contains 14 residues. CDR3 nucleotide sequence: TGCGCCAAGAAAGGACAGGGGAGGTCCTATGGCTACACCTTC. Protein sequence: CAKKGQGRSYGYTF.

This rearrangement joins TRBV30 to TRBJ2-7; D might be TRBD1 (5 bases). Germline V CDR1 and CDR2: GTSNPN, SVGIG (reference sequence). V lost 6 bases, J lost 4 bases, and 22 bases lay in between. The CDR3 totals 15 residues. Here the CDR3 reads CACHIDWGAKYEQYF. Here the CDR3 DNA reads TGTGCCTGCCATATTGATTGGGGCGCGAAGTACGAGCAGTACTTC.

The gene calls are TRBV5-6 and TRBJ2-3; TRBD1 agrees at 10 bases. J lost 1 base, V lost 3 bases, and 8 bases had no gene match. In germline, CDR1 is SGHDT, CDR2 YYEEEE. This CDR3 has 17 amino acids. CDR3 protein: CASSSQIGTGGTDTQYF. CDR3 nucleotide sequence: TGTGCCAGCAGCTCGCAAATAGGGACAGGGGGCACAGATACGCAGTATTTT.

The rearrangement joins TRBV29-1 to TRBJ1-2, with D tentatively TRBD1 (5 bases). The CDR3 has 12 amino acids. V was cut by 7 bases and J by 6 bases, with 15 bases left in between. The germline CDR1 and CDR2 sequences are SQVTM and ANQGSEA. This CDR3 is CSGEALGDGYTF. CDR3 nucleotides: TGCAGCGGAGAGGCGTTGGGGGATGGCTACACCTTC.

The chain recombines TRBV30 with TRBJ2-5; 8 bases fit TRBD2. Germline loops: CDR1 GTSNPN, CDR2 SVGIG (reference sequence). This CDR3 spans 13 amino acids. The V segment lost 3 bases and the J segment 4 bases; nucleotides outside the gene matches: 4. The DNA for the CDR3 is TGTGCCTGGAGAGGCCTAGCGGGAGAGACCCAGTACTTC. Translating it yields CAWRGLAGETQYF.

The chain links TRBV6-6 to TRBJ2-7; 8 nucleotides align to TRBD2. This CDR3 is built from 12 residues. Germline loops: CDR1 MNHNY, CDR2 SVGAGI (reference sequence). The V and J ends lost 10 bases and 4 bases, in that order; junction bases with no gene match: 6. The CDR3 nucleotides read TGTGCCACCCGGGAGGGGATATACGAGCAGTACTTC. Translation: CATREGIYEQYF.

The chain employs TRBV29-1 and TRBJ2-5, with 7 bases aligning to TRBD2. Germline V gene data show CDR1 as SQVTM and CDR2 as ANQGSEA. After removal of 5 bases from V and 5 bases from J, the junction contained 8 bases not matched to a gene. CDR3 length equals 13 residues. CDR3 DNA sequence: TGCAGCGTTCGCGCGGGAGCGGTGGAGACCCAGTACTTC. Protein sequence: CSVRAGAVETQYF.

V and J are TRBV5-1 and TRBJ1-2, with unresolved D. Germline-derived CDR1 and CDR2 are SGHRS and YFSETQ. Trimming took off 2 bases at V and 7 bases at J, with 9 bases between the two ends. This CDR3 has 12 residues. The CDR3 nucleotides are TGCGCCAGCAGCTTTTCCGGCGGTGGCTACACCTTC. Its protein is CASSFSGGGYTF.

V gene TRBV18 combines with J gene TRBJ2-5; 9 nucleotides match TRBD2. With 3 bases clipped from V and 5 bases from J, the junction kept 10 bases outside the gene matches. CDR3 size: 16 residues. Germline V CDR1 and CDR2: KGHSH, LQKENI. The CDR3 here is CASSPTPSTSGETQYF. CDR3 nucleotides: TGTGCCAGCTCACCGACCCCCTCCACTAGCGGGGAGACCCAGTACTTC.

The rearrangement joins TRBV5-1 to TRBJ1-2; D remains ambiguous. Germline values: CDR1 SGHRS, CDR2 YFSETQ. CDR3 length: 15 amino acids. V dropped 0 bases and J dropped 4 bases, with 13 bases sitting between them. The chain's CDR3 is CASSLAANPSYGYTF. The CDR3 DNA follows: TGCGCCAGCAGCTTGGCAGCAAACCCTTCCTATGGCTACACCTTC.

The chain couples TRBV30 to TRBJ1-5; 7 bases fit TRBD1. The V and J ends lost 8 bases and 7 bases, in that order; junction bases with no gene match: 8. Germline V gene data show CDR1 as GTSNPN and CDR2 as SVGIG (reference sequence). The CDR3 length is 12 residues. For the CDR3, the DNA is TGTGCCGAACGGGACAGCCGACAGCCCCAGCATTTT. This codes for CAERDSRQPQHF.

This chain joins TRBV6-5 and TRBJ1-2; D gene uncertain. The germline CDR1 and CDR2 sequences are MNHEY and SVGAGI. There are 12 residues in the CDR3. V was clipped by 6 bases and J by 6 bases, with 11 bases between them. The CDR3 bases are TGTGCCAGCAGCCCCGGGATCGATGGCTACACCTTC. Its protein product is CASSPGIDGYTF.

The chain is built from TRBV5-4 and TRBJ2-3, with D possibly matching TRBD2 (5 bases). The CDR3 runs 16 residues. Germline V CDR1 and CDR2: SGHNT, YYREEE (reference sequence). Trimming stripped 0 bases from V and 1 base from J, with 12 bases between. The CDR3 protein is CASSLGLDGGTDTQYF. The CDR3 DNA reads as TGTGCCAGCAGCTTGGGTCTAGACGGGGGCACAGATACGCAGTATTTT.

The chain links TRBV5-4 to TRBJ2-7; 9 bases line up with TRBD2. The CDR3 sequence is 16 residues long. Germline V gene sequence: CDR1 SGHNT, CDR2 YYREEE (reference sequence). V shed 0 bases and J 6 bases; nucleotides not matched to a gene: 10. The CDR3 sequence is CASSLDLSGSVGEQYV. CDR3 DNA sequence: TGTGCCAGCAGCTTGGATCTTAGCGGGAGTGTTGGCGAGCAGTACGTC.

The chain couples TRBV13 to TRBJ2-5; the D is unclear. The CDR3 covers 11 residues. Germline V CDR1 and CDR2: PRHDT, FYEKMQ (reference sequence). V lost 1 base to trimming and J lost 5 bases, with 2 bases between them. The CDR3 loop is CASSLDETQYF. The CDR3 bases are TGTGCCAGCAGCTTAGATGAGACCCAGTACTTC.

The chain has TRBV5-1 and TRBJ1-3, with D possibly matching TRBD1 (5 bases). The CDR3 has 16 amino acids. CDR1 is SGHRS and CDR2 is YFSETQ in the germline V gene. V dropped 3 bases and J dropped 3 bases, with 16 bases sitting between them. The CDR3 here is CASSSEGRQRGNTIYF. CDR3 DNA: TGCGCCAGCAGCTCGGAGGGGAGGCAACGTGGAAACACCATATATTTT.

This clone was seen only once. The J gene is TRBJ1-1, the V gene TRBV29-1, with TRBD1 as a possible D gene (6 bases). The CDR3 sequence is 12 residues long. Trimming left V 7 bases short and J 4 bases short, with 13 bases between. The germline gives CDR1 SQVTM, CDR2 ANQGSEA. CDR3 in amino acids: CSGGGWGTEAFF. The CDR3, as DNA: TGCAGCGGCGGGGGCTGGGGCACTGAAGCTTTCTTT. The complete variable domain, with remaining parts taken from reference TRBV29-1 and TRBJ1-1, reads SAVISQKPSRDICQRGTSLTIQCQVDSQVTMMFWYRQQPGQSLTLIATANQGSEATYESGFVIDKFPISRPNLTFSTLTVSNMSPEDSSIYLCSGGGWGTEAFFGQGTRLTVV.